This T cell receptor beta chain derives from a study of blood T cells in healthy people across ages. In regard to this clonotype: Antigen: not known.

Alongside a J-beta primer mix, a sample-barcoded 5' primer served in a second PCR lasting about 7 to 12 cycles. MiXCR, applied by TCRdb to the 5' RACE reads, yields one record per CDR3 protein. The sample contains 780,000 or so distinct CDR3 sequences, 25% of which appear only once. V gave up 2 bases and J gave up 6 bases, with 17 bases separating them. Germline-derived CDR1 and CDR2 are SGHDT and YYEEEE. The CDR3 consists of 16 residues. General study findings and limits: Age brought a roughly linear fall in TCR beta diversity measured per million T cells.

These same data were also listed under a study on T cells of mothers and their children.

This chain uses TRBV5-6 with TRBJ2-2, with D possibly being TRBD1 or TRBD2 (5 bases each). Material for sequencing was blood. This receptor was taken from a boy under 18 in good health. The CDR3 here is CASSFRRTQGSGELFF. CDR3 bases: TGTGCCAGCAGCTTTAGGAGGACACAAGGGTCCGGGGAGCTGTTTTTT.